Presented here are 14 T cell receptor beta chains from one specimen sequenced in a study of cytomegalovirus exposure and HLA in healthy donors. Vbeta (60) and Jbeta (13) primers were used in the PCR. The table came from immunoSEQ multiplex PCR; TCRdb's copy has only in-frame clones and leaves some out. The table lists about 150,000 clones, roughly 73% of them singletons, with about 1% in the top ten. The sequencing sample was made of PBMCs. The receptors were gathered from a male donor in good health and CMV-seronegative.

The chain combines TRBV6-6 with TRBJ2-7; 9 positions agree with TRBD1. This CDR3 contains 14 residues. The germline gives CDR1 MNHNY, CDR2 SVGAGI (reference sequence). The trim removed 5 bases at V and 6 bases at J, leaving 8 bases unmatched. CDR3 nucleotide sequence: TGTGCCAGCAGTGCCCCGGGACAGGGATCCGAGCAGTACTTC. Translation: CASSAPGQGSEQYF.

The gene calls are TRBV30 and TRBJ2-1, with 7 bases that match TRBD2. With 0 bases clipped from V and 10 bases from J, the junction kept 6 bases outside the gene matches. The CDR3 length is 13 residues. The germline CDR1 and CDR2 sequences are GTSNPN and SVGIG (reference sequence). This CDR3 reads CAWSVRVGGEQFF. DNA of the CDR3: TGTGCCTGGAGTGTACGAGTCGGGGGGGAGCAGTTCTTC.

The V call is TRBV6-4, the J call TRBJ2-5; tentatively, D is TRBD2 (5 bases). With 0 bases removed from V and 7 bases from J, the gap between germline ends came to 9 bases. CDR3 length: 13 amino acids. In germline, CDR1 is MRHNA, CDR2 SNTAGT. The CDR3 here is CASSDSSEGTQYF. DNA of the CDR3: TGTGCCAGCAGTGACTCTAGCGAGGGGACCCAGTACTTC.

This chain links TRBV4-3 with TRBJ2-1, with 9 bases aligning to TRBD2. CDR3 size: 20 residues. The V gene's germline CDR1 is LGHNA and CDR2 YSLEER. V lost 0 bases, J lost 5 bases, and 17 bases stayed unmatched. The CDR3 sequence is CASSQDGPGSGGPPNNEQFF. CDR3 bases: TGCGCCAGCAGCCAAGATGGGCCCGGGAGCGGGGGGCCTCCCAACAATGAGCAGTTCTTC.

This clone was observed a single time. This chain links TRBV12-5 with TRBJ1-5; 7 positions match TRBD1. V shed 1 base and J 6 bases; nucleotides not matched to a gene: 6. Germline lookup yields CDR1 LGHNT and CDR2 FRNRAP. The CDR3 has 15 amino acids. The CDR3: CASGLALGDSQPQHF. The CDR3 DNA is TGTGCTAGTGGTTTGGCATTGGGGGACAGTCAGCCCCAGCATTTT.

A single count supports this clone. The chain carries TRBV15 and TRBJ2-4; TRBD2 agrees at 12 bases. The V and J ends lost 3 bases and 6 bases, in that order; junction bases with no gene match: 6. This CDR3 is built from 16 residues. Germline V gene lookup returns CDR1 LNHNV and CDR2 YYDKDF (reference sequence). CDR3 sequence reads: CATSSLAGGRRNIQYF. The CDR3 DNA reads as TGTGCCACCAGCAGCCTAGCGGGGGGGCGTAGAAACATTCAGTACTTC.

V usage is TRBV6-6 and J usage is TRBJ2-3; 11 bases map to TRBD2. V gave up 5 bases and J gave up 4 bases; unmatched junction bases: 5. This CDR3 has 15 amino acids. Germline lookup yields CDR1 MNHNY and CDR2 SVGAGI (reference sequence). The CDR3 coding sequence is TGTGCCAGCAGTCTTAGCGGGGGGGTCTCAGATACGCAGTATTTT. It codes for CASSLSGGVSDTQYF.

The gene calls are TRBV5-4 and TRBJ2-7, with D possibly matching TRBD1 (7 bases). Germline V gene sequence: CDR1 SGHNT, CDR2 YYREEE (reference sequence). The CDR3 runs 14 residues. Between the trimmed V and J ends, which lost 1 base and 3 bases, there was a span of 11 bases. The CDR3 loop is CASSLSQGGYEQYF. In DNA, the CDR3 is TGTGCCAGCAGCTTGAGCCAGGGGGGCTACGAGCAGTACTTC.

This chain uses TRBV27 with TRBJ2-3, with D hard to call. The ends were cut back, 3 bases at V and 0 bases at J, with 10 bases in the middle. Germline lookup yields CDR1 MNHEY and CDR2 SMNVEV (reference sequence). The CDR3 contains 15 residues. CDR3 in DNA: TGTGCCAGCAGTTTCTTGGCAGATAGCACAGATACGCAGTATTTT. It encodes CASSFLADSTDTQYF.

This clone occurred a few times. This chain links TRBV27 with TRBJ2-7; TRBD1 aligns across 8 bases. Trimming removed 5 bases from V and 2 bases from J; junction bases left unmatched: 2. The CDR3 loop spans 13 amino acids. Looked up from germline, CDR1 is MNHEY and CDR2 is SMNVEV (reference sequence). CDR3 residues: CASSQGQAYEQYF. The CDR3 coding sequence is TGTGCCAGCAGTCAGGGACAGGCCTACGAGCAGTACTTC.

The V and J genes are TRBV10-2 and TRBJ2-3; 8 positions match TRBD2. CDR1 and CDR2 (germline): WSHSY, SAAADI. The CDR3 extends over 16 amino acids. Germline trimming cut 4 bases from V and 6 bases from J; bases unmatched to any gene: 12. CDR3 amino acids: CASSGSGSGTGDTQYF. The CDR3 coding sequence is TGCGCCAGCAGTGGGTCCGGTAGCGGGACTGGGGATACGCAGTATTTT.

This chain connects TRBV11-2 to TRBJ1-6; no firm D call. There are 20 residues in the CDR3. CDR1 and CDR2 from the germline V gene are SGHAT and FQNNGV. Trimming cost V 0 bases and J 0 bases, with 18 bases left between them. The CDR3, as DNA: TGTGCCAGCAGCTTAGATGGCCCCGTGGTTGGGAGCTCCTATAATTCACCCCTCCACTTT. Its protein is CASSLDGPVVGSSYNSPLHF.

This chain uses TRBV2 with TRBJ2-7, with TRBD2 identical over 10 bases. J lost 6 bases, V lost 6 bases, and 8 bases had no gene match. Germline V gives CDR1 SNHLY, CDR2 FYNNEI. The CDR3 length is 14 residues. The CDR3 is CASRASGGSGEQYF. The CDR3, as DNA: TGTGCCAGCAGAGCTAGCGGGGGCTCCGGCGAGCAGTACTTC.

The sample holds one count of this clone. The chain has TRBV4-2 and TRBJ1-3; 7 bases are shared with TRBD1. CDR1 is LGHNA, CDR2 YNFKEQ, per germline. There are 16 residues in the CDR3. The trim removed 3 bases at V and 4 bases at J, leaving 9 bases unmatched. CDR3 sequence: CASSQGQPAPGNTIYF. The DNA for the CDR3 is TGTGCCAGCAGCCAGGGACAGCCGGCCCCCGGAAACACCATATATTTT.